Below, 20 T cell receptor beta chains from the same sample are listed, as sequenced in a study of T-cell memory formation after mild COVID-19. One entry per CDR3 protein, called by TCRdb with MiXCR from the 5' RACE reads. The sample carries 350,000 or so distinct CDR3 sequences, around 21% recorded once. The sample consisted of PBMCs or a T cell subset sorted from them (not recorded which). All receptors come from an adult woman who had mild COVID-19 (a few samples of this study predate the infection). Cell type and time point are not known.

J is TRBJ2-7 and V is TRBV30, with 7 bases matching TRBD1. CDR3 length: 16 residues. Germline V gives CDR1 GTSNPN, CDR2 SVGIG (reference sequence). Unmatched junction bases numbered 11, after V lost 0 bases and J lost 3 bases. The CDR3: CAWSVLGVGGLYEQYF. The CDR3 DNA reads as TGTGCCTGGAGTGTACTGGGTGTAGGGGGCCTCTACGAGCAGTACTTC.

The genes are TRBV15 and TRBJ2-1; 9 positions agree with TRBD2. Germline V gene lookup returns CDR1 LNHNV and CDR2 YYDKDF (reference sequence). Trimming at V came to 2 bases and at J to 4 bases, leaving 6 bases not matched to a gene. CDR3 length equals 16 residues. The CDR3 DNA reads as TGTGCCACCAGCAGAAGACTAGCGGACGTATACAATGAGCAGTTCTTC. Protein: CATSRRLADVYNEQFF.

This clonotype has only a few counts. This chain uses TRBV7-2 with TRBJ2-3; D unresolved. Deletions cut 2 bases from V and 4 bases from J, with 10 bases between. Germline CDR1 SGHTA, CDR2 FQGNSA. This CDR3 contains 14 residues. The CDR3 DNA reads TGTGCCAGCAGCTTAAGGTATGGGCCAGATACGCAGTATTTT. Its protein is CASSLRYGPDTQYF.

V is TRBV7-8 and J is TRBJ1-6; D unclear. The CDR3 has 14 amino acids. The germline V gene has CDR1 SGHVS and CDR2 FQNEAQ. The ends were cut back, 6 bases at V and 5 bases at J, with 11 bases in the middle. CDR3 nucleotide sequence: TGTGCCAGCAGTCAACCGTTAGATAATTCACCCCTCCACTTT. Amino acid sequence: CASSQPLDNSPLHF.

This chain joins TRBV7-9 and TRBJ2-1; D ambiguous. Looked up from germline, CDR1 is SEHNR and CDR2 is FQNEAQ (reference sequence). Trimming stripped 5 bases from V and 10 bases from J, with 12 bases between. There are 12 residues in the CDR3. The CDR3 spells CASSPYTGEQFF. As DNA, the CDR3 is TGTGCCAGCAGCCCCTACACCGGCGAGCAGTTCTTC.

This clonotype was observed a few times. The V gene is TRBV6-2 or TRBV6-3, the J gene TRBJ2-7, with 7 bases matching TRBD1. The ends lost 0 bases at V and 3 bases at J; junction bases unmatched: 8. The CDR3 length is 16 residues. CDR1 is MNHEY, CDR2 SVGEGT, per germline. This CDR3 reads CASSYSPGQSDYEQYF. Here the CDR3 DNA reads TGTGCCAGCAGTTACTCTCCGGGACAGTCCGACTACGAGCAGTACTTC.

This sequence joins TRBV7-2 and TRBJ2-3; 7 nucleotides match TRBD2. CDR3 length equals 16 residues. Per germline, CDR1 SGHTA and CDR2 FQGNSA. With V trimmed by 5 bases and J by 2 bases, 10 bases remained unmatched. The CDR3 DNA sequence: TGTGCCAGCAGCCCCAGATCTAGCGGCCCCACAGATACGCAGTATTTT. It specifies CASSPRSSGPTDTQYF.

A note on this clonotype: An end of the junction differs from the germline gene, which may be a read error. V usage is TRBV11-1 and J usage is TRBJ2-1; 14 bases agree with TRBD2. CDR3 length: 14 amino acids. Germline V lookup: CDR1 SGHAT, CDR2 FQDESV (reference sequence). The CDR3 coding sequence is TGTGCCAGCAGCCCCCCGGGACTAGCGGGAGTGGCTGCCTTC. Translated: CASSPPGLAGVAAF.

This chain connects TRBV30 to TRBJ2-1, with D hard to call. Germline CDR1 GTSNPN, CDR2 SVGIG (reference sequence). V lost 0 bases and J lost 8, with 17 bases in between. The length of the CDR3 is 15 residues. In DNA form, the CDR3 reads TGTGCCTGGAGTGTACGTATACTACTTAAGGATGAGCAGTTCTTC. Protein: CAWSVRILLKDEQFF.

In this sample, this clonotype turned up once. This rearrangement joins TRBV29-1 to TRBJ1-1, with TRBD1 as a possible D gene (6 bases). The CDR3 extends over 13 amino acids. V dropped 7 bases and J dropped 2 bases, with 14 bases sitting between them. CDR1 and CDR2 from the germline V gene are SQVTM and ANQGSEA. CDR3 region: CSAIWDINTEAFF. CDR3 bases: TGCAGCGCCATATGGGACATCAACACTGAAGCTTTCTTT.

This clonotype was observed at least ten times. The rearrangement joins TRBV9 to TRBJ2-5, with D possibly TRBD2 on 5 matching bases. V lost 0 bases and J 2 bases, leaving 8 bases between the germline ends. Germline lookup yields CDR1 SGDLS and CDR2 YYNGEE. The CDR3 runs 14 residues. This CDR3 is CASSVGRSQETQYF. The CDR3 coding sequence is TGTGCCAGCAGCGTAGGGAGGTCGCAAGAGACCCAGTACTTC.

J is TRBJ2-3 and V is TRBV6-5; TRBD2 agrees at 7 bases. Losses at the gene ends were 0 bases for V and 4 bases for J; bases not matched to a gene: 7. In germline, CDR1 is MNHEY, CDR2 SVGAGI. The CDR3 runs 16 residues. CDR3 sequence: CASSYSGAGAADTQYF. The CDR3 region has the DNA TGTGCCAGCAGTTACTCGGGCGCGGGAGCGGCAGATACGCAGTATTTT.

The chain recombines TRBV2 with TRBJ2-5; a possible D gene is TRBD2 (6 bases). Trimming pared 4 bases from V and 3 bases from J, leaving 9 bases between. Per germline, CDR1 SNHLY and CDR2 FYNNEI. The length of the CDR3 is 13 residues. The DNA for the CDR3 is TGTGCCAGCAGTGGGGACTGGGAAGAGACCCAGTACTTC. This codes for CASSGDWEETQYF.

This clonotype appeared many times. This sequence joins TRBV7-9 and TRBJ2-1, with D possibly matching TRBD2 (6 bases). CDR3 length: 13 amino acids. Per germline, CDR1 SEHNR and CDR2 FQNEAQ (reference sequence). The ends were cut back, 5 bases at V and 4 bases at J, with 9 bases in the middle. For the CDR3, the DNA is TGTGCCAGCAGCCCGACTAGTTACAATGAGCAGTTCTTC. Translating it yields CASSPTSYNEQFF.

The table lists this clonotype with a few counts. The chain employs TRBV12-3 or TRBV12-4 and TRBJ2-1; 9 nucleotides align to TRBD2. This CDR3 is built from 16 residues. The V gene end was trimmed by 3 bases and the J gene end by 5 bases; junction bases not matched to a gene: 8. The CDR3 reads CASSLGLAGYHNEQFF. CDR3 nucleotides: TGTGCCAGCAGTTTGGGGCTAGCGGGATACCACAATGAGCAGTTCTTC.

There are many counts of this clonotype. The chain is built from TRBV5-1 and TRBJ2-2; a possible D gene is TRBD2 (5 bases). CDR1 and CDR2 (germline): SGHRS, YFSETQ. CDR3 length: 13 amino acids. V was shortened by 3 bases and J by 9 bases, with 12 bases between the two germline ends. DNA for the CDR3: TGCGCCAGCAGCTACAACGCGGGCAGGGAGCTGTTTTTT. It codes for CASSYNAGRELFF.

The chain links TRBV4-1 to TRBJ2-5, with D hard to call. V was pared by 4 bases and J by 6 bases, with 9 bases between. There are 12 residues in the CDR3. Germline V gene data show CDR1 as MGHRA and CDR2 as YSYEKL. The CDR3 sequence: CASSPGMKTQYF. Written as DNA, the CDR3 is TGCGCCAGCAGCCCAGGAATGAAGACCCAGTACTTC.

This clonotype showed up just a few times. This sequence joins TRBV20-1 and TRBJ1-3; D not certain. This CDR3 has 13 amino acids. Trimming left V 5 bases short and J 4 bases short, with 12 bases between. The germline V gene encodes CDR1 DFQATT and CDR2 SNEGSKA (reference sequence). CDR3 loop: CSAPGVGGNTIYF. In DNA form, the CDR3 reads TGCAGTGCTCCGGGAGTTGGAGGAAACACCATATATTTT.

The chain combines TRBV20-1 with TRBJ2-1; no clear D gene. Per the germline V gene, CDR1 is DFQATT and CDR2 is SNEGSKA (reference sequence). Trimming removed 0 bases at V and 9 bases at J, with 9 bases between. The CDR3 is made up of 12 amino acids. CDR3 protein: CSARDQTSEQFF. The CDR3 nucleotides read TGCAGTGCTAGAGATCAAACTTCTGAGCAGTTCTTC.

V is TRBV11-3 and J is TRBJ2-3, with 15 bases matching TRBD2. Germline-derived CDR1 and CDR2 are SGHNT and YENEEA. The CDR3 totals 17 residues. The V and J ends lost 4 bases and 4 bases, in that order; junction bases with no gene match: 6. CDR3 sequence: CASSSGLAGGHSDTQYF. Here the CDR3 DNA reads TGTGCCAGCAGCTCCGGACTAGCGGGAGGGCACTCAGATACGCAGTATTTT.